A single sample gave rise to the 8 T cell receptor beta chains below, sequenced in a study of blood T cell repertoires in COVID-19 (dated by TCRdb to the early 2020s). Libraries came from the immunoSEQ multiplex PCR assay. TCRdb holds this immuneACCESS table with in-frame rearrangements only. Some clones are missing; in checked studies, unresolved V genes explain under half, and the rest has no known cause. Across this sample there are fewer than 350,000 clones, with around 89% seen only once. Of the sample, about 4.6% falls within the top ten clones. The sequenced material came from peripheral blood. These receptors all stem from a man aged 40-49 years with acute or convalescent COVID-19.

The CDR3 is CASSLGVSPYGYTF. As DNA, the CDR3 is TGTGCCAGCAGCTTGGGGGTTAGCCCCTATGGCTACACCTTC. The V gene is TRBV5-6, the J gene TRBJ1-2; D is unresolved. Trimming left V 0 bases short and J 4 bases short, with 10 bases between. Per germline, CDR1 SGHDT and CDR2 YYEEEE. This CDR3 comprises 14 residues.

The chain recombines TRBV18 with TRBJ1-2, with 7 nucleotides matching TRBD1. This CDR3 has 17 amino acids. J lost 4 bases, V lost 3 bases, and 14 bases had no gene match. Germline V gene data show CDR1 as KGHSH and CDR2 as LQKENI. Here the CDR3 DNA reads TGTGCCAGCTCACCCTACGGACAGGCGGTTACACCCTATGGCTACACCTTC. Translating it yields CASSPYGQAVTPYGYTF.

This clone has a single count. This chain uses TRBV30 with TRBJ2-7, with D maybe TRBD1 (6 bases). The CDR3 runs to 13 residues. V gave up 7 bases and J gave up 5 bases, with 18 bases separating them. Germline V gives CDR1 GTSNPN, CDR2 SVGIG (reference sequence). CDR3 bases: TGTGCCTTTCGCAGGGGTTCGGGGAACGAGCAGTACTTC. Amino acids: CAFRRGSGNEQYF. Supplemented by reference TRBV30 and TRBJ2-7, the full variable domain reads SQTIHQWPATLVQPVGSPLSLECTVEGTSNPNLYWYRQAAGRGLQLLFYSVGIGQISSEVPQNLSASRPQDRQFILSSKKLLLSDSGFYLCAFRRGSGNEQYFGPGTRLTVT.

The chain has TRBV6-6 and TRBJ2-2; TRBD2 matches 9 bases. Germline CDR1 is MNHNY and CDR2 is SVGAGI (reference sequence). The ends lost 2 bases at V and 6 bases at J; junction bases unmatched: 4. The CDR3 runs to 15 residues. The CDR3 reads CASSYVRGGAGELFF. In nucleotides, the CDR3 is TGTGCCAGCAGTTACGTGCGGGGGGGCGCCGGGGAGCTGTTTTTT.

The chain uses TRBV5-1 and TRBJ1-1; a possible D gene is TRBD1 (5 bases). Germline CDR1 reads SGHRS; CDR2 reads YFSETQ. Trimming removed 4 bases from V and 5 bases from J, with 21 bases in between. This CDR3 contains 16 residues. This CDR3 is CASSPWDWMSGTEAFF. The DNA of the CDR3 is TGCGCCAGCAGCCCCTGGGATTGGATGTCAGGGACTGAAGCTTTCTTT. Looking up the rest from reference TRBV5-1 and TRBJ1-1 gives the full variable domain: KAGVTQTPRYLIKTRGQQVTLSCSPISGHRSVSWYQQTPGQGLQFLFEYFSETQRNKGNFPGRFSGRQFSNSRSEMNVSTLELGDSALYLCASSPWDWMSGTEAFFGQGTRLTVV.

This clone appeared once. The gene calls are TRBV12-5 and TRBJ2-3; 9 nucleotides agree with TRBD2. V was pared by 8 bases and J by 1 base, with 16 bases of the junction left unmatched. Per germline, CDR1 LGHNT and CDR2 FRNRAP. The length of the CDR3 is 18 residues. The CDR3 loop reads CASFKSSGDLWGTDTQYF. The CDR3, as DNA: TGTGCTAGTTTCAAGTCTAGCGGGGACCTTTGGGGCACAGATACGCAGTATTTT.

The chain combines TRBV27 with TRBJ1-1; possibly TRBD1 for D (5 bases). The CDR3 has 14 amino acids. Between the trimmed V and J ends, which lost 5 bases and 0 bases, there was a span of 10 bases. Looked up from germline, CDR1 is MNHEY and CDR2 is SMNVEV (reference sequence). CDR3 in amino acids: CASSTTVMNTEAFF. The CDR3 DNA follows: TGTGCCAGCAGTACGACAGTCATGAACACTGAAGCTTTCTTT.

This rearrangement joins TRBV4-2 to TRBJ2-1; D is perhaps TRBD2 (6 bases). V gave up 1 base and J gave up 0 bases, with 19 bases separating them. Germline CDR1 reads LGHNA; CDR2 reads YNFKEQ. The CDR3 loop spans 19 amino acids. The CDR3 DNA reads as TGTGCCAGCAGCCAAGGGGTCGGGTTGGCGGGGAGCTCCTACAATGAGCAGTTCTTC. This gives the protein CASSQGVGLAGSSYNEQFF.